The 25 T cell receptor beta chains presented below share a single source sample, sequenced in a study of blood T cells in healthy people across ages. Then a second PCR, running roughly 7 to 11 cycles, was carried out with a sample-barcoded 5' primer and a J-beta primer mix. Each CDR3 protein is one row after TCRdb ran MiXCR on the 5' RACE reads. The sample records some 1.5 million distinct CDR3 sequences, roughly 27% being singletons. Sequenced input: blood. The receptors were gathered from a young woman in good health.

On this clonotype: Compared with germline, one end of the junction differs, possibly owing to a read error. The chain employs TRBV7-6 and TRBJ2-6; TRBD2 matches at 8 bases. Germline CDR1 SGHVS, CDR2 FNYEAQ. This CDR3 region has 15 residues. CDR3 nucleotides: TGTGTCAGCAGCCCCCGCGGGAGGGGGGCCAACGTCCTGACTTTC. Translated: CVSSPRGRGANVLTF.

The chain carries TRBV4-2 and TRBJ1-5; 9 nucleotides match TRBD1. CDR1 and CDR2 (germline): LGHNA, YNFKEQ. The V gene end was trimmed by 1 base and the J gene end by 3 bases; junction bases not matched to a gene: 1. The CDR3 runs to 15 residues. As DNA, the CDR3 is TGTGCCAGCAGCCAAGGGACAGGGGTCAATCAGCCCCAGCATTTT. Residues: CASSQGTGVNQPQHF.

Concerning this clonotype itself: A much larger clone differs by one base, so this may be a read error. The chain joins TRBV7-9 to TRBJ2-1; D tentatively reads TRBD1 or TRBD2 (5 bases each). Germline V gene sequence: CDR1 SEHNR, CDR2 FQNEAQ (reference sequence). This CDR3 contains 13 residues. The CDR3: CAGSGVRGYEQFF. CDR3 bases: TGTGCCGGCAGTGGGGTGAGGGGTTACGAGCAGTTCTTC.

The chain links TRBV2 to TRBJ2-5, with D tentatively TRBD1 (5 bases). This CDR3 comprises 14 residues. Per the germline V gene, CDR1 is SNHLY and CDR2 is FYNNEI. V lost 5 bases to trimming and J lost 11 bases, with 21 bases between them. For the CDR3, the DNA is TGTGCCAGCAGTTTGCCAGGGAACATCTACGAACAGTACTTC. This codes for CASSLPGNIYEQYF.

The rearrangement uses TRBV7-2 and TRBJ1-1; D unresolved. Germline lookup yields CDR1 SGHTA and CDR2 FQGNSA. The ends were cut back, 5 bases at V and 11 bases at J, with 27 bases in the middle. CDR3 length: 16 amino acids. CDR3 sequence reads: CASSPGLDLAGFLAFF. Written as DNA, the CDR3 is TGTGCCAGCAGCCCCGGGCTAGACCTAGCAGGATTTTTGGCTTTCTTT.

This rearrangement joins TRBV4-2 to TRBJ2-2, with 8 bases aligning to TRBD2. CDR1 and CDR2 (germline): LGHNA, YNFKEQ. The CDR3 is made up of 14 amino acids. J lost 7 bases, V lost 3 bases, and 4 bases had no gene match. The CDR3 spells CASSHPGGSGELFF. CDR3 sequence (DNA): TGTGCCAGCAGCCATCCGGGGGGGAGCGGGGAGCTGTTTTTT.

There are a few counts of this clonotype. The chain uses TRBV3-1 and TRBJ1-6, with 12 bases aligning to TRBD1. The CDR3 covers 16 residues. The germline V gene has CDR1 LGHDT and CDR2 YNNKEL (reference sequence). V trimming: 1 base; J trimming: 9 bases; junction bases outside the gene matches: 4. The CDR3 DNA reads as TGTGCCAGCAGCCAAGCCGGGACAGGGGGCCTTTCACCCCTCCACTTT. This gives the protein CASSQAGTGGLSPLHF.

This CDR3 is CASKGRGSGDTQYF. DNA of the CDR3: TGTGCCAGCAAGGGCAGGGGGTCCGGAGATACGCAGTATTTT. The rearrangement joins TRBV27 to TRBJ2-3; 7 nucleotides agree with TRBD1. Unmatched junction bases numbered 9, after V lost 7 bases and J lost 5 bases. CDR1 is MNHEY, CDR2 SMNVEV, per germline (reference sequence). This CDR3 contains 14 residues.

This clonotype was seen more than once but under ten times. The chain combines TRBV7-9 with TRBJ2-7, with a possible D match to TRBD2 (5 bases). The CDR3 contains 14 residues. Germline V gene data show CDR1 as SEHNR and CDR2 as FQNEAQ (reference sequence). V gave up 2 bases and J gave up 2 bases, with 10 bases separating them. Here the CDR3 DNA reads TGTGCCAGCAGCTTACGGACTGAGCCCTACGAGCAGTACTTC. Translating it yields CASSLRTEPYEQYF.

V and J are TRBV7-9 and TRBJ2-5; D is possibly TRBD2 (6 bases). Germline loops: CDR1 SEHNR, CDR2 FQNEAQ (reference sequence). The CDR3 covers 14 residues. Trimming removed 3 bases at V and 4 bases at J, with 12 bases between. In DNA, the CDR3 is TGTGCCAGCAGCTTTGGGCGGGGAGGAGAGACCCAGTACTTC. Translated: CASSFGRGGETQYF.

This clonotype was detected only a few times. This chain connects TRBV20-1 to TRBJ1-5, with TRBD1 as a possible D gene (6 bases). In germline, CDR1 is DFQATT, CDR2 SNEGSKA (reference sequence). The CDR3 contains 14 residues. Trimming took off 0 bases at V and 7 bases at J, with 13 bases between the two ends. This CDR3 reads CSARDPTGRQPQHF. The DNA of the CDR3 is TGCAGTGCTAGAGATCCAACAGGGCGGCAGCCCCAGCATTTT.

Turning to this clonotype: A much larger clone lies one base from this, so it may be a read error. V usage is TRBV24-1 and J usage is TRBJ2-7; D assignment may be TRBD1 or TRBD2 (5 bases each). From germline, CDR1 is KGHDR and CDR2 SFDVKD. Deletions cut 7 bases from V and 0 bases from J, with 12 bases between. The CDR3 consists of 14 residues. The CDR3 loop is CATRDPGHSYEQYF. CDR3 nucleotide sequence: TGTGCCACCAGGGACCCGGGGCACTCCTACGAGCAGTACTTC.

In nucleotides, the CDR3 is TGCGCCAGCAGCCCTCGACTAGTTGGCACCGGGGAGCTGTTTTTT. Translated, it gives CASSPRLVGTGELFF. The chain has TRBV5-1 and TRBJ2-2; a weak D match, TRBD2 (6 bases). Germline V gene data show CDR1 as SGHRS and CDR2 as YFSETQ. V dropped 4 bases and J dropped 4 bases, with 14 bases sitting between them. The CDR3 has 15 amino acids.

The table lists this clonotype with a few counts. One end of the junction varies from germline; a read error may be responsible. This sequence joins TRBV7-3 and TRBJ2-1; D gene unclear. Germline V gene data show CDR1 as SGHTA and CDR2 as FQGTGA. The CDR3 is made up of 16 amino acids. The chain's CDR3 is CASGLGLSSSYSEQFF. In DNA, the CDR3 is TGTGCCAGCGGTTTGGGTTTATCGAGCTCCTACAGTGAGCAGTTCTTC.

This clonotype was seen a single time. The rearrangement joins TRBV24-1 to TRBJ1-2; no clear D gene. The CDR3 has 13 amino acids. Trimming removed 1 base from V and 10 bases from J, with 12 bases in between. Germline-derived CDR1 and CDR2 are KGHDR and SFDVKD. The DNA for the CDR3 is TGTGCCACCAGTGATTTAGAGTTTTGGGACTACACCTTC. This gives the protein CATSDLEFWDYTF.

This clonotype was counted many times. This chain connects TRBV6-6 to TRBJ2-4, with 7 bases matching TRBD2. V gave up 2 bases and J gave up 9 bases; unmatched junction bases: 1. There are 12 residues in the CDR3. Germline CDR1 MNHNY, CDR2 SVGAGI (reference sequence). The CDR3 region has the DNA TGTGCCAGCAGTTACGGCGGGGGCATTCAGTACTTC. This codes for CASSYGGGIQYF.

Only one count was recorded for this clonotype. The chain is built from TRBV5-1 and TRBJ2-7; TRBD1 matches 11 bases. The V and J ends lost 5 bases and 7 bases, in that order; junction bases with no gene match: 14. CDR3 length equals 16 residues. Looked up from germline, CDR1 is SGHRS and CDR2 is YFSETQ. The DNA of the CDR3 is TGCGCCAGCAGTCGTTCAGGGACAGGGGGAAGAAAAGAGCAGTACTTC. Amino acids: CASSRSGTGGRKEQYF.

CDR3 amino acids: CATSGTSGSDEQFF. DNA for the CDR3: TGTGCCACCAGTGGGACTAGCGGGAGCGATGAGCAGTTCTTC. The V call is TRBV24-1, the J call TRBJ2-1; 13 bases fit TRBD2. Germline V gene sequence: CDR1 KGHDR, CDR2 SFDVKD. The length of the CDR3 is 14 residues. The V gene end was trimmed by 5 bases and the J gene end by 8 bases; junction bases not matched to a gene: 2.

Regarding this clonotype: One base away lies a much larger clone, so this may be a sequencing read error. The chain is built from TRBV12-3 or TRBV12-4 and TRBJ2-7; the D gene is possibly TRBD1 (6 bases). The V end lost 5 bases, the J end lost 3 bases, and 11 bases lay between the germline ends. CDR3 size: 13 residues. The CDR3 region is CASSRTVLYEQYV. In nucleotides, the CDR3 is TGTGCCAGCAGTAGGACAGTCCTCTACGAGCAGTACGTC.

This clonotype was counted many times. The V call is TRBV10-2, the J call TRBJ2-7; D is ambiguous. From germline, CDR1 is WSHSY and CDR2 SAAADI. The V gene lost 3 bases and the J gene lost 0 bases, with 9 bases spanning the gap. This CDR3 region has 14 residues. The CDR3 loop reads CASSDEWSSYEQYF. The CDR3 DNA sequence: TGCGCCAGCAGTGACGAGTGGAGCTCCTACGAGCAGTACTTC.

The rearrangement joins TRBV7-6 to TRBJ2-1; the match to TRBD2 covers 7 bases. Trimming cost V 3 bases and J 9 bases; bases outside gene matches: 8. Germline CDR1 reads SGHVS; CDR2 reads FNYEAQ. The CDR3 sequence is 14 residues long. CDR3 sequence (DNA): TGTGCCAGCAGCTTGGGGGGGGTAGGCGTTGAGCAGTTCTTC. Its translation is CASSLGGVGVEQFF. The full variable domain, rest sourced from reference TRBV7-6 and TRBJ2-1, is GAGVSQSPRYKVTKRGQDVALRCDPISGHVSLYWYRQALGQGPEFLTYFNYEAQQDKSGLPNDRFSAERPEGSISTLTIQRTEQRDSAMYRCASSLGGVGVEQFFGPGTRLTVL.

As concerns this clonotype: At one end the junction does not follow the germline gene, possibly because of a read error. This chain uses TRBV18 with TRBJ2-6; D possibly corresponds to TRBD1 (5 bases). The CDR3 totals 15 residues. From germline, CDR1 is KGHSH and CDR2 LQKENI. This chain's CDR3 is CASSLRLSGANVMTF. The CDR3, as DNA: TGTGCCAGCTCACTCCGACTCTCTGGGGCCAACGTCATGACTTTC.

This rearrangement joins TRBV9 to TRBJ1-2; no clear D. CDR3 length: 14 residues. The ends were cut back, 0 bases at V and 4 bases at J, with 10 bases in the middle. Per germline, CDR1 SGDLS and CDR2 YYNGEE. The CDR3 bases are TGTGCCAGCAGCGTAGATCCAGACCTCTATGGCTACACCTTC. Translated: CASSVDPDLYGYTF.

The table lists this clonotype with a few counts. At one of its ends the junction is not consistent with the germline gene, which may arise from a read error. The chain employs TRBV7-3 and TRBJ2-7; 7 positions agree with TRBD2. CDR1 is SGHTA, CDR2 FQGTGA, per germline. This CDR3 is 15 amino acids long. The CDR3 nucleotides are TGTGCCAACAGCTTAGGAGCGGGGCCCCAGTGGGAGCAGTACTTC. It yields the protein CANSLGAGPQWEQYF.

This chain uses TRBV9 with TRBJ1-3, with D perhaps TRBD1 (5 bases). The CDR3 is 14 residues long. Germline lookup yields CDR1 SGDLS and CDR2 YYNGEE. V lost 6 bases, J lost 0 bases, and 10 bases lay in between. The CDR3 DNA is TGTGCCAGCAAGCAGGGCAGCTCTGGAAACACCATATATTTT. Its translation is CASKQGSSGNTIYF.